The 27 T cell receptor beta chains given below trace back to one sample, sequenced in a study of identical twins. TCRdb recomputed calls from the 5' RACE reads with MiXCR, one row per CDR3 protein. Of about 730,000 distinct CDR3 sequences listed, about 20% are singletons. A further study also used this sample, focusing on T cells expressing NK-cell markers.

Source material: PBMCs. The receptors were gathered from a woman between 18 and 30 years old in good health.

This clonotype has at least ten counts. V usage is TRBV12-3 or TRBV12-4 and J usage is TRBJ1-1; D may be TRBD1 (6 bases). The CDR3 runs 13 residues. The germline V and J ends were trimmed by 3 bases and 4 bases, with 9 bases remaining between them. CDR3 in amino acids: CASSFEQGTEAFF. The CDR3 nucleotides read TGTGCCAGCAGTTTTGAACAGGGCACTGAAGCTTTCTTT.

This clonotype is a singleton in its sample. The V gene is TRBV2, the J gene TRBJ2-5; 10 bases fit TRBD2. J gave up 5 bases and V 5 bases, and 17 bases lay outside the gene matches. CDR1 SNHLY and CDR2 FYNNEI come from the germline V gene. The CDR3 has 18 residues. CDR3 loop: CASSSRASGSGRIETQYF. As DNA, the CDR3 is TGTGCCAGCAGTTCCCGGGCTAGCGGGAGTGGTCGGATCGAGACCCAGTACTTC.

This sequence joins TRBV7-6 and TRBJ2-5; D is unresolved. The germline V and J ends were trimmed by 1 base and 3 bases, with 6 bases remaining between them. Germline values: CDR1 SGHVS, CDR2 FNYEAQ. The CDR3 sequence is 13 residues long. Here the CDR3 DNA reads TGTGCCAGCAGCTTAGATTGGGAAGAGACCCAGTACTTC. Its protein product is CASSLDWEETQYF.

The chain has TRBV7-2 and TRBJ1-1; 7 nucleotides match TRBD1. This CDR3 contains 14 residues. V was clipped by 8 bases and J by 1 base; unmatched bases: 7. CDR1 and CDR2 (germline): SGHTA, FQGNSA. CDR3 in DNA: TGTGCCAGCCGCTATCGACAGGGGAACACTGAAGCTTTCTTT. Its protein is CASRYRQGNTEAFF.

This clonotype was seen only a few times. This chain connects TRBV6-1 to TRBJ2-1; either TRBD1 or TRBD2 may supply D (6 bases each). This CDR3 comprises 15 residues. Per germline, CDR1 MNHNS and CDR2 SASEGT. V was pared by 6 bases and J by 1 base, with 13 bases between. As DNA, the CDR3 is TGTGCCAGCAGGGTTGGGGGGCTATCCTACAATGAGCAGTTCTTC. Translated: CASRVGGLSYNEQFF.

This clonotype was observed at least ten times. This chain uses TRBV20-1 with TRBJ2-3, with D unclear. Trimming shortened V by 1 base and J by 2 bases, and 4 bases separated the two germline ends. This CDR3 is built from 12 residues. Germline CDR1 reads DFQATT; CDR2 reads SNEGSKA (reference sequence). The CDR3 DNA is TGCAGTGCTAGAGGAAACACAGATACGCAGTATTTT. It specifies CSARGNTDTQYF.

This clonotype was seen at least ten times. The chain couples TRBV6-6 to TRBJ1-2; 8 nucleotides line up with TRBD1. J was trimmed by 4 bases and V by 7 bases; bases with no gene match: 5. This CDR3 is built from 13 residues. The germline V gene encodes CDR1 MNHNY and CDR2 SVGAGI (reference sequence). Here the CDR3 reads CASTHTGGYGYTF. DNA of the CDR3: TGTGCCAGCACCCATACAGGGGGCTATGGCTACACCTTC.

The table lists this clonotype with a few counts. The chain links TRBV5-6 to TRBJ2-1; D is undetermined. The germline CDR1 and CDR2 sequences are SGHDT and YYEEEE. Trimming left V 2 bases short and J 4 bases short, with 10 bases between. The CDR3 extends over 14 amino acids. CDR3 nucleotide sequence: TGTGCCAGCAGCTTATTTTCGACGTACAATGAGCAGTTCTTC. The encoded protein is CASSLFSTYNEQFF.

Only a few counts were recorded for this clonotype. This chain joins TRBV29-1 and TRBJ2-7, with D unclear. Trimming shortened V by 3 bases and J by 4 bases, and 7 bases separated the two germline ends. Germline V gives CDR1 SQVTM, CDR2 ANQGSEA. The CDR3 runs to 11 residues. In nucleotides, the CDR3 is TGCAGCGTTGATATGGGGTACGAGCAGTACTTC. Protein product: CSVDMGYEQYF.

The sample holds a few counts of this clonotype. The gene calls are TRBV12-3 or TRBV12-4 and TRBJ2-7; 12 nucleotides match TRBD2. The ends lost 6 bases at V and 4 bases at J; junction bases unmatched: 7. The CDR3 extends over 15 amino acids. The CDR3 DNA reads TGTGCCAGCAGACCTAGCGGGAGGGCCCAGTACGAGCAGTACTTC. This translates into CASRPSGRAQYEQYF.

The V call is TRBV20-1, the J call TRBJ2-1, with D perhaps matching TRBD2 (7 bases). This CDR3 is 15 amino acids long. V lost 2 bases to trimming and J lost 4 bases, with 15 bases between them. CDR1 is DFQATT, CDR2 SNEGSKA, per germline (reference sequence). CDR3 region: CSARKGEGLYNEQFF. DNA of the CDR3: TGCAGTGCTAGAAAGGGGGAGGGCCTATACAATGAGCAGTTCTTC.

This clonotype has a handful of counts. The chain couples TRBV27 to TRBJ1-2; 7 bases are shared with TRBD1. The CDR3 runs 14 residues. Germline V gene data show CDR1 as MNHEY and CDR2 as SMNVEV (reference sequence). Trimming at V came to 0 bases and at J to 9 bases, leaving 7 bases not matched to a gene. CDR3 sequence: CASSLSRQGKSYTF. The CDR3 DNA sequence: TGTGCCAGCAGTTTATCGAGACAGGGTAAAAGCTACACCTTC.

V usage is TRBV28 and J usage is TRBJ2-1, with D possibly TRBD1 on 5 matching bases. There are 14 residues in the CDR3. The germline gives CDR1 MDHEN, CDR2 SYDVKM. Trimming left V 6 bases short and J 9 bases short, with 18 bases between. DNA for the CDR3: TGTGCCAGCAGAAGGTACGGACAAAAGGTTGAGCAGTTCTTC. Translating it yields CASRRYGQKVEQFF.

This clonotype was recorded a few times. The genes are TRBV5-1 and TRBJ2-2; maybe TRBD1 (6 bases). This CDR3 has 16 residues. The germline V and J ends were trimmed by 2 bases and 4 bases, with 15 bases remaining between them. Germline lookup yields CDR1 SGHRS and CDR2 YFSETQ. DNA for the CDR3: TGCGCCAGCAGCTTTGGAGTCGGCAGGGGCACCGGGGAGCTGTTTTTT. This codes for CASSFGVGRGTGELFF. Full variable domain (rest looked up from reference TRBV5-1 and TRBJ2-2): KAGVTQTPRYLIKTRGQQVTLSCSPISGHRSVSWYQQTPGQGLQFLFEYFSETQRNKGNFPGRFSGRQFSNSRSEMNVSTLELGDSALYLCASSFGVGRGTGELFFGEGSRLTVL.

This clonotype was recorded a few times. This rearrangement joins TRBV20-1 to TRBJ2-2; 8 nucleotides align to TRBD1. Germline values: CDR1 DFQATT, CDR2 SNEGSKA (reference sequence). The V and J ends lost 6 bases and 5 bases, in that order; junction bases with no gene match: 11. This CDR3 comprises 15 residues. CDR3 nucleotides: TGCAGTGCCAAAGCCGGGACAGGATTGACCGGGGAGCTGTTTTTT. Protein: CSAKAGTGLTGELFF.

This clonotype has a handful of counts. CDR3 protein: CASREDWREFF. The CDR3 nucleotides are TGTGCCAGCAGAGAGGACTGGCGGGAGTTCTTC. This sequence joins TRBV2 and TRBJ2-1, with D perhaps matching TRBD2 (5 bases). Germline values: CDR1 SNHLY, CDR2 FYNNEI. The germline V and J ends were trimmed by 6 bases and 14 bases, with 14 bases remaining between them. CDR3 length: 11 amino acids.

For the CDR3, the DNA is TGCGCCAGCAGCCGGGGACTAGCGGGAGAAGGAGATACGCAGTATTTT. This codes for CASSRGLAGEGDTQYF. The rearrangement uses TRBV5-1 and TRBJ2-3; 14 bases agree with TRBD2. CDR1 and CDR2 from the germline V gene are SGHRS and YFSETQ. Unmatched junction bases numbered 6, after V lost 4 bases and J lost 5 bases. The CDR3 contains 16 residues. Together with reference TRBV5-1 and TRBJ2-3, the CDR3 gives the full variable domain: KAGVTQTPRYLIKTRGQQVTLSCSPISGHRSVSWYQQTPGQGLQFLFEYFSETQRNKGNFPGRFSGRQFSNSRSEMNVSTLELGDSALYLCASSRGLAGEGDTQYFGPGTRLTVL.

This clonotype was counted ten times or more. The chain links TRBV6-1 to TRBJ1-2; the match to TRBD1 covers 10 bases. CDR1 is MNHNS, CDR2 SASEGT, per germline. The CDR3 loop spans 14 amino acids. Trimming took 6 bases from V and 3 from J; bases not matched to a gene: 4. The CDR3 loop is CASSRDRGDYGYTF. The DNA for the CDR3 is TGTGCCAGCAGCCGGGACAGGGGTGACTATGGCTACACCTTC.

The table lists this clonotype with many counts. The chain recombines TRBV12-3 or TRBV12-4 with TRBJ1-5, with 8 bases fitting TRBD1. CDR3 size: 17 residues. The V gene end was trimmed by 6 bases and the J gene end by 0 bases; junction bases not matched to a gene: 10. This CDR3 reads CASRQTPGGLSNQPQHF. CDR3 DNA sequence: TGTGCCAGCAGACAGACTCCAGGGGGCCTTAGCAATCAGCCCCAGCATTTT.

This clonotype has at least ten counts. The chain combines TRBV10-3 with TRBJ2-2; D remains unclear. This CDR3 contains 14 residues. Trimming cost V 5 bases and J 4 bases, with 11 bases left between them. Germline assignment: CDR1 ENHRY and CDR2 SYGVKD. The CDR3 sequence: CAISSVVGTGELFF. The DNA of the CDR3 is TGTGCCATCAGTAGCGTCGTGGGCACCGGGGAGCTGTTTTTT.

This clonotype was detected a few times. CDR3 sequence reads: CASSLRPNRQFF. DNA of the CDR3: TGCGCCAGCAGCTTGAGGCCAAACCGACAGTTCTTC. The rearrangement uses TRBV5-1 and TRBJ2-1; D not certain. Germline V gives CDR1 SGHRS, CDR2 YFSETQ. V was clipped by 1 base and J by 13 bases, with 12 bases between them. CDR3 length: 12 residues.

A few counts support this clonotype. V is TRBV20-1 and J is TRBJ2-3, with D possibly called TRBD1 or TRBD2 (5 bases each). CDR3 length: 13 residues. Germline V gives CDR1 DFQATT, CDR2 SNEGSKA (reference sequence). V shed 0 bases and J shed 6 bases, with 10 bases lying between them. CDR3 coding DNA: TGCAGTGCTAGAGATCCCGGGGCGGATACGCAGTATTTT. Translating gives CSARDPGADTQYF.

CDR3 nucleotides: TGCGCCAGCAGCCAAGACGGGGGTGCAGCTTTCTTT. Its protein is CASSQDGGAAFF. J is TRBJ1-1 and V is TRBV4-3; possibly TRBD1 for D (5 bases). The CDR3 is 12 amino acids. V lost 0 bases and J lost 10, with 9 bases in between. The V gene's germline CDR1 is LGHNA and CDR2 YSLEER.

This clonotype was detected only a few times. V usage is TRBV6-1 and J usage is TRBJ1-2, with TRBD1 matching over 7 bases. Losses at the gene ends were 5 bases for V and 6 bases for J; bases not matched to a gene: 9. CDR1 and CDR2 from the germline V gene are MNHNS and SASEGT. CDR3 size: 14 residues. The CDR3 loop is CASSPPQGVHGYTF. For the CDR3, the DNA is TGTGCCAGCAGTCCGCCGCAGGGGGTCCATGGCTACACCTTC.

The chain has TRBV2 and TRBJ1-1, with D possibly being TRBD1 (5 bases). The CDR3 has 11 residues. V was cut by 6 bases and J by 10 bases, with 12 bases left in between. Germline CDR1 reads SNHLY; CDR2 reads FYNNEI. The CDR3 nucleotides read TGTGCCAGCAGCCCGGGGGGAGCAGCTTTCTTT. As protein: CASSPGGAAFF.

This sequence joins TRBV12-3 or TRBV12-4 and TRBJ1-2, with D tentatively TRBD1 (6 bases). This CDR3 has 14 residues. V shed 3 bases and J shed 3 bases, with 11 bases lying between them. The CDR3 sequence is CASSLRAGDYGYTF. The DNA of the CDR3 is TGTGCCAGCAGTTTGAGAGCAGGGGACTATGGCTACACCTTC.

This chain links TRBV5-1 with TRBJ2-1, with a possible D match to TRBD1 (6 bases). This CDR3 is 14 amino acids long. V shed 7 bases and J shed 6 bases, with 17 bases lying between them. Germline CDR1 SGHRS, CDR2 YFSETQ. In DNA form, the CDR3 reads TGCGCCAGCCGTTTCAGGGGCCCTCTCAATGAGCAGTTCTTC. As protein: CASRFRGPLNEQFF.